One sample yielded the 29 T cell receptor beta chains listed below, sequenced in a study of T cell clonality in common variable immunodeficiency (dated by TCRdb to between 2014 and 2017). Library method: the immunoSEQ multiplex PCR assay. Here the immuneACCESS table is served through TCRdb, limited to in-frame sequences with V and J called. Missing clones are a known gap in these copies; in checked studies unresolved V genes cover under half, and the rest lacks a known reason. The table puts about 26,000 clones in this sample, none counted just once. About 24% of the sample is taken by the ten largest. Overall study outcomes, separate from this receptor: CVID TCRbeta sequences reportedly showed fewer deletions and N-nucleotide insertions and lacked highly modified clones with 13 or more V deletions.

These receptors lack a known antigen. The specimen was peripheral blood mononuclear cells. The source of these receptors is a human donor with common variable immunodeficiency.

The CDR3 region is CSARAPGQTLGDQPQHF. Incomplete CDR3 DNA: TGCAGTGCTAGAGCTCCGGGACAGACCCTCGGGGATCAGCCC. J is TRBJ1-5 and V is TRBV20-1, with 7 bases identical to TRBD1. The read terminates 3 residues before the CDR3 end, so the remaining end is supplied by the germline J gene. Trimming at V came to 1 base and at J to 5 bases, leaving 14 bases not matched to a gene. The CDR3 spans 17 residues. Per germline, CDR1 DFQATT and CDR2 SNEGSKA (reference sequence).

This clone came up many times. The CDR3 extends 3 residues past the end of the read, so its final part is completed from the germline J gene. The J gene is TRBJ2-3, the V gene TRBV7-3, with 9 bases fitting TRBD2. V dropped 6 bases and J dropped 6; count of bases not matched to a gene: 4. The CDR3 sequence is 13 residues long. Germline CDR1 is SGHTA and CDR2 is FQGTGA. CDR3 sequence reads: CASRLTSGDTQYF. The sequenced part of the CDR3 DNA is TGTGCCAGCAGACTTACTAGCGGGGATACG. Variable domain in full (rest from reference TRBV7-3 and TRBJ2-3): GAGVSQTPSNKVTEKGKYVELRCDPISGHTALYWYRQSLGQGPEFLIYFQGTGAADDSGLPNDRFFAVRPEGSVSTLKIQRTERGDSAVYLCASRLTSGDTQYFGPGTRLTVL.

This clone was seen a handful of times. The CDR3 end lies 3 residues beyond the end of the read and is filled in from the germline J gene. Other DNA sequences within the sample encode an identical CDR3. The genes are TRBV18 and TRBJ2-7; 8 nucleotides match TRBD1. This CDR3 contains 14 residues. Germline V lookup: CDR1 KGHSH, CDR2 LQKENI. V lost 4 bases to trimming and J lost 3 bases; unmatched junction nucleotides: 5. The CDR3 sequence: CASSRGQGYYEQYF. The sequenced part of the CDR3 DNA is TGTGCCAGCTCACGAGGACAGGGATACTACGAG.

About this clone itself: The read ends 3 residues shy of where the CDR3 ends; the end is completed using the germline J gene. The chain recombines TRBV7-9 with TRBJ2-5; 9 nucleotides match TRBD1. V shed 4 bases, J shed 1 base, and the junction held 4 bases outside the gene matches. This CDR3 has 15 amino acids. Germline values: CDR1 SEHNR, CDR2 FQNEAQ (reference sequence). The CDR3 loop is CASSSLTGGQETQYF. The CDR3 bases that were read are TGTGCCAGCAGCTCATTGACAGGGGGCCAAGAGACC.

Of note for this clone: From the germline J gene comes the end of the CDR3, since the read stops 3 residues before it. The chain recombines TRBV7-8 with TRBJ2-7, with 9 bases aligning to TRBD2. CDR1 is SGHVS, CDR2 FQNEAQ, per germline. With V trimmed by 4 bases and J by 3 bases, 7 bases remained unmatched. CDR3 length: 15 residues. The CDR3 loop is CASSYTTSGLYEQYF. The CDR3 bases that were read are TGTGCCAGCAGCTACACGACTAGCGGACTCTACGAG.

This clone was recorded a few times. Sequencing ends 3 residues short of the CDR3 end; the germline J gene provides the rest. V usage is TRBV20-1 and J usage is TRBJ2-1; 8 nucleotides match TRBD2. V was clipped by 4 bases and J by 6 bases; unmatched bases: 8. CDR1 and CDR2 (germline): DFQATT, SNEGSKA (reference sequence). The CDR3 covers 14 residues. This chain's CDR3 is CSATTSVNTNEQFF. CDR3 bases read: TGCAGTGCTACGACTAGCGTGAACACCAATGAG.

This clone was picked up many times. The read terminates 3 residues ahead of where the CDR3 ends, so the germline J gene completes it. The gene calls are TRBV7-4 and TRBJ1-3; D gene ambiguous. The V end lost 4 bases, the J end lost 0 bases, and 10 bases lay between the germline ends. This CDR3 is built from 15 residues. Germline CDR1 reads SGHVT; CDR2 reads SQSDAQ. The covered CDR3 bases are TGTGCCAGCAGCTCCTCTGAGCTCTCTGGAAACACC. Translation gives CASSSSELSGNT. The whole CDR3 protein reads CASSSSELSGNTIYF.

There are many counts of this clone. Sequencing ends 3 residues short of the CDR3 end; the germline J gene provides the rest. V gene TRBV5-1 combines with J gene TRBJ2-1, with 8 bases that match TRBD2. The germline V gene has CDR1 SGHRS and CDR2 YFSETQ. J was trimmed by 4 bases and V by 0 bases; bases with no gene match: 3. There are 15 residues in the CDR3. CDR3 DNA, as far as it was read: TGCGCCAGCAGCTTGGCCCCGGGGGGGTACAATGAG. It encodes CASSLAPGGYNE. The complete CDR3 protein is CASSLAPGGYNEQFF.

This clone was counted many times. The read is 3 residues too short to cover the CDR3 end, so that end is filled in from the germline J gene. The chain employs TRBV12-3 or TRBV12-4 and TRBJ2-1; 10 nucleotides match TRBD2. V shed 5 bases and J 7 bases; nucleotides not matched to a gene: 11. This CDR3 has 16 amino acids. Incomplete CDR3 DNA: TGTGCCAGCAGTAAAGAGCGGGGGGGCCTTCGGAATGAG. Its translation: CASSKERGGLRNE. The whole CDR3 reads CASSKERGGLRNEQFF.

This clone was seen many times. The read ends 3 residues before the CDR3 terminus; that terminus is restored from the germline J gene. The V and J genes are TRBV20-1 and TRBJ1-4, with D unresolved. V lost 6 bases and J lost 2, with 10 bases in between. The CDR3 has 13 amino acids. Germline V lookup: CDR1 DFQATT, CDR2 SNEGSKA (reference sequence). The CDR3 sequence: CSAPGDTNEKLFF. Incomplete CDR3 DNA: TGCAGTGCCCCCGGGGATACTAATGAAAAA.

This clone came up many times. The read ends 3 residues shy of where the CDR3 ends; the end is completed using the germline J gene. The gene calls are TRBV20-1 and TRBJ1-3, with D unresolved. Germline V gene sequence: CDR1 DFQATT, CDR2 SNEGSKA (reference sequence). The CDR3 covers 14 residues. Trimming cost V 6 bases and J 4 bases, with 16 bases left between them. The DNA read from the CDR3 is TGCAGTGCGCTCGGGTTCCCCGGGGGAAACACC. This encodes CSALGFPGGNT. The complete CDR3 reads CSALGFPGGNTIYF.

This clone was seen a handful of times. The DNA ends 3 residues before the CDR3 does, and the rest of the CDR3 is filled in from the germline J gene. This chain connects TRBV2 to TRBJ1-6; 7 nucleotides line up with TRBD1. The V segment lost 4 bases and the J segment 7 bases; nucleotides outside the gene matches: 4. The CDR3 has 14 residues. Germline values: CDR1 SNHLY, CDR2 FYNNEI. CDR3 protein: CASSVDRANSPLHF. The CDR3 bases that were read are TGTGCCAGCAGTGTCGACAGGGCCAATTCACCC.

The CDR3 sequence is CASRTAGGGTDTQYF. CDR3 DNA, as far as it was read: TGTGCCAGCAGGACCGCGGGGGGGGGCACAGATACG. The gene calls are TRBV6-2 or TRBV6-3 and TRBJ2-3; the match to TRBD2 covers 9 bases. With the read ending 3 residues before the CDR3 end, the germline J gene is used to fill in that end. Germline CDR1 and CDR2: MNHEY and SVGEGT. This CDR3 is 15 amino acids long. V gave up 6 bases and J gave up 1 base; unmatched junction bases: 5.

In regard to this clone: The read falls 3 residues short of the CDR3 end, and the missing part is taken from the germline J gene. The chain combines TRBV7-8 with TRBJ1-5, with D possibly being TRBD1 (5 bases). The CDR3 totals 17 residues. Germline CDR1 reads SGHVS; CDR2 reads FQNEAQ. With 5 bases removed from V and 4 bases from J, the gap between germline ends came to 21 bases. CDR3: CASSPGIPGGGNQPQHF. CDR3 DNA, as far as it was read: TGTGCCAGCAGCCCAGGGATTCCGGGAGGTGGGAATCAGCCC.

Turning to this clone: The CDR3 is cut off 3 residues early in the read; its end comes from the germline J gene. The rearrangement uses TRBV6-2 or TRBV6-3 and TRBJ2-7; D perhaps matches TRBD1 (5 bases). The V end lost 6 bases, the J end lost 1 base, and 13 bases lay between the germline ends. Per the germline V gene, CDR1 is MNHEY and CDR2 is SVGEGT. The CDR3 covers 14 residues. The sequenced CDR3 bases are TGTGCCAGCAGCGTCCTAGGGGCTTCCTACGAG. This codes for CASSVLGASYE. Given in full, the CDR3 is CASSVLGASYEQYF.

This clone has a count of ten or more. The read comes to an end 3 residues before the CDR3 does, leaving the germline J gene to fill in the end. V is TRBV30 and J is TRBJ1-3; D remains ambiguous. The CDR3 sequence is 12 residues long. CDR1 GTSNPN and CDR2 SVGIG come from the germline V gene (reference sequence). Trimming stripped 0 bases from V and 3 bases from J, with 3 bases between. CDR3 residues: CAWSVLGNTIYF. CDR3 bases read: TGTGCCTGGAGTGTACTTGGAAACACC.

In its sample, this clone was seen many times. Coverage ceases 3 residues before the CDR3 finishes, and the germline J gene fills in the end. V is TRBV7-2 and J is TRBJ1-5; D is uncertain. CDR3 length: 12 residues. Germline assignment: CDR1 SGHTA and CDR2 FQGNSA. Trimming stripped 2 bases from V and 9 bases from J, with 8 bases between. The CDR3 DNA, read in part, is TGTGCCAGCAGCTTATCCCCAGGGCCC. This encodes CASSLSPGP. The entire CDR3 reads CASSLSPGPQHF.

A remark on this clone: The CDR3 end falls 3 residues outside the read, so it is completed with the germline J gene. The V call is TRBV6-2 or TRBV6-3, the J call TRBJ1-1; 7 bases are shared with TRBD1. Germline CDR1 is MNHEY and CDR2 is SVGEGT. The CDR3 runs 14 residues. J was trimmed by 4 bases and V by 8 bases; bases with no gene match: 10. CDR3 loop: CASSLRQGLTEAFF. The CDR3 DNA, read in part, is TGTGCCAGCTCTCTAAGACAGGGTCTCACTGAA.

Of note for this clone: Read sequence stops 3 residues before the CDR3 end, and the germline J gene provides the missing end. V usage is TRBV7-6 and J usage is TRBJ2-5; weak D call: TRBD2 (5 bases). V gave up 1 base and J gave up 4 bases, with 13 bases separating them. Per the germline V gene, CDR1 is SGHVS and CDR2 is FNYEAQ. The CDR3 totals 15 residues. The DNA read from the CDR3 is TGTGCCAGCAGCTTAGGCGGGTCTAGAGGAGAGACC. This codes for CASSLGGSRGET. The CDR3 as a whole reads CASSLGGSRGETQYF.

About this clone itself: Read coverage stops 3 residues before the CDR3 terminus; the germline J gene supplies the remainder. The chain uses TRBV20-1 and TRBJ1-2, with D perhaps TRBD1 (6 bases). The CDR3 is made up of 14 amino acids. Germline lookup yields CDR1 DFQATT and CDR2 SNEGSKA (reference sequence). Deletions cut 6 bases from V and 4 bases from J, with 18 bases between. The CDR3 here is CSAKLITGIYGYTF. The DNA read from the CDR3 is TGCAGTGCCAAACTTATTACAGGGATCTATGGC.

This clone was seen repeatedly, ten times or more. The CDR3 end lies 3 residues beyond the end of the read and is filled in from the germline J gene. The V gene is TRBV28, the J gene TRBJ2-7; TRBD1 is a possible D gene (5 bases). CDR3 length: 15 amino acids. The germline gives CDR1 MDHEN, CDR2 SYDVKM. The germline V and J ends were trimmed by 4 bases and 2 bases, with 15 bases remaining between them. Here the CDR3 reads CASSSLPQGTYEQYF. The DNA read from the CDR3 is TGTGCCAGCAGTTCCCTTCCCCAGGGTACCTACGAG. The full variable domain, its missing parts supplied by reference TRBV28 and TRBJ2-7, is DVKVTQSSRYLVKRTGEKVFLECVQDMDHENMFWYRQDPGLGLRLIYFSYDVKMKEKGDIPEGYSVSREKKERFSLILESASTNQTSMYLCASSSLPQGTYEQYFGPGTRLTVT.

In its sample, this clone was seen many times. The read falls 3 residues short of the CDR3 end, and the missing part is taken from the germline J gene. The V and J genes are TRBV7-3 and TRBJ2-2; 8 nucleotides agree with TRBD2. V was pared by 5 bases and J by 7 bases, with 12 bases of the junction left unmatched. Germline lookup yields CDR1 SGHTA and CDR2 FQGTGA. The CDR3 length is 16 residues. CDR3 DNA (partial): TGTGCCAGCAGCCCGGGGGGGGCCCCGAAGGGCGGGGAG. Translating it yields CASSPGGAPKGGE. The complete CDR3 protein is CASSPGGAPKGGELFF.

This clone was found a few times. The read gets to within 3 residues of the CDR3 end, and the germline J gene fills in the rest. The chain uses TRBV18 and TRBJ2-5, with D perhaps matching TRBD1 (6 bases). Germline V gene sequence: CDR1 KGHSH, CDR2 LQKENI. Trimming removed 3 bases from V and 2 bases from J, with 10 bases in between. The length of the CDR3 is 14 residues. The CDR3 region is CASSPRDIQETQYF. The covered CDR3 bases are TGTGCCAGCTCACCCCGGGACATTCAAGAGACC.

As concerns this clone: The read gets to within 3 residues of the CDR3 end, and the germline J gene fills in the rest. The chain couples TRBV11-2 to TRBJ2-7; 7 bases fit TRBD2. The V gene end was trimmed by 5 bases and the J gene end by 6 bases; junction bases not matched to a gene: 13. CDR3 length equals 15 residues. Germline values: CDR1 SGHAT, CDR2 FQNNGV. The CDR3 sequence is CASSAARLAGVEQYF. Partial CDR3 DNA: TGTGCCAGCAGCGCCGCCAGGCTTGCGGGAGTCGAG.

Regarding this clone: The read halts 3 residues ahead of the CDR3 end, with the missing end drawn from the germline J gene. The rearrangement joins TRBV18 to TRBJ2-4; 7 bases align to TRBD2. V lost 6 bases, J lost 0 bases, and 11 bases stayed unmatched. Germline V CDR1 and CDR2: KGHSH, LQKENI. CDR3 length: 17 amino acids. The CDR3 bases that were read are TGTGCCAGCTCCCTTGAGGCTAGCGGTATAGCCAAAAACATT. It yields the protein CASSLEASGIAKNI. The entire CDR3 protein is CASSLEASGIAKNIQYF.

This clone was counted many times. The read terminates 3 residues before the CDR3 end, so the remaining end is supplied by the germline J gene. This chain connects TRBV19 to TRBJ1-3, with a possible D match to TRBD1 (5 bases). This CDR3 region has 14 residues. The germline V gene encodes CDR1 LNHDA and CDR2 SQIVND (reference sequence). The CDR3 loop reads CASSPPVQQVAIYF. CDR3 bases read: TGTGCCAGTAGCCCCCCCGTCCAACAGGTTGCG. Full variable domain (outside the CDR3, taken from reference TRBV19 and TRBJ1-3): DGGITQSPKYLFRKEGQNVTLSCEQNLNHDAMYWYRQDPGQGLRLIYYSQIVNDFQKGDIAEGYSVSREKKESFPLTVTSAQKNPTAFYLCASSPPVQQVAIYFGEGSWLTVV.

This clone was counted many times. The read gets to within 3 residues of the CDR3 end, and the germline J gene fills in the rest. V usage is TRBV7-2 and J usage is TRBJ2-3, with D perhaps TRBD2 (6 bases). The CDR3 runs to 13 residues. The V gene lost 2 bases and the J gene lost 4 bases, with 7 bases spanning the gap. The germline V gene has CDR1 SGHTA and CDR2 FQGNSA. Incomplete CDR3 DNA: TGTGCCAGCAGCTTACCGGGGGCAGATACG. The encoded protein is CASSLPGADT. The entire CDR3 sequence reads CASSLPGADTQYF.

This clone was detected only a few times. From the germline J gene comes the end of the CDR3, since the read stops 3 residues before it. This chain joins TRBV2 and TRBJ2-3, with D possibly TRBD1 on 6 matching bases. V was trimmed by 4 bases and J by 0 bases, leaving 11 bases between them. Germline V lookup: CDR1 SNHLY, CDR2 FYNNEI. This CDR3 comprises 15 residues. The CDR3 sequence: CASSVGQTSTDTQYF. The sequenced CDR3 bases are TGTGCCAGCAGTGTCGGACAGACAAGCACAGATACG.

This clone occurred many times. The read comes to an end 3 residues before the CDR3 does, leaving the germline J gene to fill in the end. The chain has TRBV28 and TRBJ2-7; a possible D gene is TRBD1 (5 bases). Germline CDR1 reads MDHEN; CDR2 reads SYDVKM. V shed 7 bases and J shed 0 bases, with 13 bases lying between them. This CDR3 comprises 14 residues. The chain's CDR3 is CASTLRDFSYEQYF. The sequenced part of the CDR3 DNA is TGTGCCAGCACGCTCAGGGATTTCTCCTACGAG.